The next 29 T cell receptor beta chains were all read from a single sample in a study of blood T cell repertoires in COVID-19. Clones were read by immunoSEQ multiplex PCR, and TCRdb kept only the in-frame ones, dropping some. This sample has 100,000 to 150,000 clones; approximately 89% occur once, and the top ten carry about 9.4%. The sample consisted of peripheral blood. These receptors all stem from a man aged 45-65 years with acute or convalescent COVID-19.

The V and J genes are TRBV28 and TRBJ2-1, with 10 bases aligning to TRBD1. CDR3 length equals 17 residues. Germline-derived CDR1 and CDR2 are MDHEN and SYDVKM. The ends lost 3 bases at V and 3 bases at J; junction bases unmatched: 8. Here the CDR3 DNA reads TGTGCCAGCAGTTTCGACCGGACAGGGGGAATCTACAATGAGCAGTTCTTC. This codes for CASSFDRTGGIYNEQFF.

The CDR3 DNA reads TGTGCCAGCAGTCACCGGGACAGGGGGCTCTATGAGCAGTTCTTC. This sequence encodes CASSHRDRGLYEQFF. The rearrangement joins TRBV6-5 to TRBJ2-1, with 12 bases fitting TRBD1. Trimming cost V 5 bases and J 8 bases; bases outside gene matches: 7. Germline V gene lookup returns CDR1 MNHEY and CDR2 SVGAGI. This CDR3 region has 15 residues.

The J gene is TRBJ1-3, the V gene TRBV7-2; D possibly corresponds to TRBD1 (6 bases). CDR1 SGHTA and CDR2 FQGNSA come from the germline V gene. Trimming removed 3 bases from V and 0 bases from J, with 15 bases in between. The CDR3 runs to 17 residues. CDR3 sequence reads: CASSFPGQLSSGNTIYF. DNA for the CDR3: TGTGCCAGCAGCTTTCCGGGACAACTGAGCTCTGGAAACACCATATATTTT.

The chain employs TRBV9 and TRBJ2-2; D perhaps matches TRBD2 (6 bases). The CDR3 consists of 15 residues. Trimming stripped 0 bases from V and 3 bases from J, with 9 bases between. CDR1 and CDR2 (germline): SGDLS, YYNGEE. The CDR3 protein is CASSVVGGDTGELFF. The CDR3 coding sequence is TGTGCCAGCAGCGTAGTGGGGGGAGACACCGGGGAGCTGTTTTTT.

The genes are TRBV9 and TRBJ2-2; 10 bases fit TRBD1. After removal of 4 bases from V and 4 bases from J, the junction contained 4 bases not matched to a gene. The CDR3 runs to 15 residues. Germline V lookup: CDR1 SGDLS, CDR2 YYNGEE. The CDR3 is CASSPTGGGTGELFF. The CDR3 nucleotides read TGTGCCAGCAGCCCGACAGGGGGCGGCACCGGGGAGCTGTTTTTT.

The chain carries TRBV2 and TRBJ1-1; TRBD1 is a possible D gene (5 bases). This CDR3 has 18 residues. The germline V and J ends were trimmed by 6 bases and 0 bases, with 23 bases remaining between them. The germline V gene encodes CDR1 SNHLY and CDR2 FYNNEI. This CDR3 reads CASRLGGLLGRMNTEAFF. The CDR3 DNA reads TGTGCCAGCAGACTTGGGGGACTGCTAGGGAGGATGAACACTGAAGCTTTCTTT.

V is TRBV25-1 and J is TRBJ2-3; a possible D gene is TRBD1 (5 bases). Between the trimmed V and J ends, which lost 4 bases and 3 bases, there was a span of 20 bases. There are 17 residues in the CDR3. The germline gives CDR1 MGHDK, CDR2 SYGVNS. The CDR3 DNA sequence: TGTGCCAGCAGTGTTAGTCGGGCAGGGTGGTGGACAGATACGCAGTATTTT. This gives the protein CASSVSRAGWWTDTQYF. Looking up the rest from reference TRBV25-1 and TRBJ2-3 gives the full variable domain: EADIYQTPRYLVIGTGKKITLECSQTMGHDKMYWYQQDPGMELHLIHYSYGVNSTEKGDLSSESTVSRIRTEHFPLTLESARPSHTSQYLCASSVSRAGWWTDTQYFGPGTRLTVL.

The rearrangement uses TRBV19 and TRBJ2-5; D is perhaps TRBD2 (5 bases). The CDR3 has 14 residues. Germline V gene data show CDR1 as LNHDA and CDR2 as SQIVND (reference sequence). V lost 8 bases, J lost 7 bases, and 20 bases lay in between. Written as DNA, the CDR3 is TGTGCCAGTCGTGGGCGAGTACGGGAAGGGACCCAGTACTTC. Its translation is CASRGRVREGTQYF.

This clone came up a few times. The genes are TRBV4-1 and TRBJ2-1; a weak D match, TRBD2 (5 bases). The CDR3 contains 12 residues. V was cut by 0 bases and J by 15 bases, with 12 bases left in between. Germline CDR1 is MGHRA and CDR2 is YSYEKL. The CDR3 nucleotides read TGCGCCAGCAGCCAAGATTTAGGACTGAGGTTCTTC. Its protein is CASSQDLGLRFF.

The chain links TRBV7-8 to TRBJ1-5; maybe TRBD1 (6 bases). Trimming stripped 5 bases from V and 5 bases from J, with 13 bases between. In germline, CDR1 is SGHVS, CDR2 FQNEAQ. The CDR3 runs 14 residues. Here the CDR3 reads CASSPMTGDQPQHF. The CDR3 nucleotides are TGTGCCAGCAGCCCTATGACAGGAGATCAGCCCCAGCATTTT.

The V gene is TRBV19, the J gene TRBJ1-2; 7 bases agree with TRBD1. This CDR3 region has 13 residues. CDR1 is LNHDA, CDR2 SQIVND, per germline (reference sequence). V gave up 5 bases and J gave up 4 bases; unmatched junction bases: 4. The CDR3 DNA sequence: TGTGCCAGTAGTTTCCGGGACAGCTATGGCTACACCTTC. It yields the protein CASSFRDSYGYTF.

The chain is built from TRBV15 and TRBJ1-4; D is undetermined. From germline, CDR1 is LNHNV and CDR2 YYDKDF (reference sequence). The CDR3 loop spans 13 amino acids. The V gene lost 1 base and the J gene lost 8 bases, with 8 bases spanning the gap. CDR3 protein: CATSRGLREKLFF. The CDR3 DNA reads TGTGCCACCAGCAGAGGTTTGAGAGAAAAACTGTTTTTT.

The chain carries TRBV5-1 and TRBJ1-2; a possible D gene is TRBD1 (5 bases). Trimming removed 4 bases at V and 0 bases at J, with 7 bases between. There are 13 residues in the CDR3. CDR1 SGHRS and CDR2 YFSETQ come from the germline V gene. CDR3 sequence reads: CASSLTANYGYTF. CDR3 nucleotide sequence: TGCGCCAGCAGCCTGACAGCTAACTATGGCTACACCTTC. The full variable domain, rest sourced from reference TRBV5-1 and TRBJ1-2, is KAGVTQTPRYLIKTRGQQVTLSCSPISGHRSVSWYQQTPGQGLQFLFEYFSETQRNKGNFPGRFSGRQFSNSRSEMNVSTLELGDSALYLCASSLTANYGYTFGSGTRLTVV.

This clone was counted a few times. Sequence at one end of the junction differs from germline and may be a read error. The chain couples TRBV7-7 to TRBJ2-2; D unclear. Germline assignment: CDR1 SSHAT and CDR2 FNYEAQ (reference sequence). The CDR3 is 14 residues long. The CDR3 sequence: CASSSYSNTGELFF. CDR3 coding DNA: TGTGCTAGCAGCTCATACAGTAACACCGGGGAGCTGTTTTTT.

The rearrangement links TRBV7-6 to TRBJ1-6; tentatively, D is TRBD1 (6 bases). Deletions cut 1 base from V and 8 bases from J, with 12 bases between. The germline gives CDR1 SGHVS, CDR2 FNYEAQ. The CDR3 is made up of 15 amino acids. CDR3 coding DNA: TGTGCCAGCAGCTTAGGGGGACAAGGTTATTCACCCCTCCACTTT. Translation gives CASSLGGQGYSPLHF.

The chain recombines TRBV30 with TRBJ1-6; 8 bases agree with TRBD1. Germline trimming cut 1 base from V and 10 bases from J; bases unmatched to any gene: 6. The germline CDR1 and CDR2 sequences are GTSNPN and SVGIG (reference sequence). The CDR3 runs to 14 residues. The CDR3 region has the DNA TGTGCCTGGAGTGGAGGACAGGGAGGATCACCCCTCCACTTT. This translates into CAWSGGQGGSPLHF.

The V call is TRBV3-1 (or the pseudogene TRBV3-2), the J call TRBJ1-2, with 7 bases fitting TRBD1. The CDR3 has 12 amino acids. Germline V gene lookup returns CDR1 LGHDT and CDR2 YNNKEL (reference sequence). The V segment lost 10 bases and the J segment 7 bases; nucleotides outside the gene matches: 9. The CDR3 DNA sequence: TGTGCCATCTCCAGGGGGTATGGTGGCTACACCTTC. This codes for CAISRGYGGYTF.

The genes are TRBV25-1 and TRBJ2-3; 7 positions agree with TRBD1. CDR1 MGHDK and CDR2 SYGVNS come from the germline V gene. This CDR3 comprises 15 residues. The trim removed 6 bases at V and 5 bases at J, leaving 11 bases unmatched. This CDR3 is CASSHRGFVVDTQYF. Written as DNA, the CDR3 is TGTGCCAGCAGCCACAGGGGCTTCGTAGTAGATACGCAGTATTTT.

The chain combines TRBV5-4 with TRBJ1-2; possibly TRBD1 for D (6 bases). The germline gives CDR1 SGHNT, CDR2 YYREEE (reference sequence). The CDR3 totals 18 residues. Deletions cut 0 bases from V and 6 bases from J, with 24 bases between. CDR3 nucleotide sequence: TGTGCCAGCAGCTTGGCCCCTAGGGGGGGGTTAATAGGCGATGGCTACACCTTC. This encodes CASSLAPRGGLIGDGYTF.

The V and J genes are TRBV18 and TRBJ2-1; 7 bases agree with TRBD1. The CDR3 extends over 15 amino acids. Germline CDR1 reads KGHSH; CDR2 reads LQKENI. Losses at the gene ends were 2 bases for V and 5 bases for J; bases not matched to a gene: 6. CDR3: CASSPEGAWDNEQFF. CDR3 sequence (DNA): TGTGCCAGCTCACCAGAGGGGGCCTGGGACAATGAGCAGTTCTTC.

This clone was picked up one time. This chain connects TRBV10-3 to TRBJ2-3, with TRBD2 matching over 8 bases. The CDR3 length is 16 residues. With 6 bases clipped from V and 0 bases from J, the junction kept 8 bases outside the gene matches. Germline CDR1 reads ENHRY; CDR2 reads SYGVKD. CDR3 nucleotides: TGTGCCATCAGGGGAGCGGGGGTGGCTAGCACAGATACGCAGTATTTT. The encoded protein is CAIRGAGVASTDTQYF.

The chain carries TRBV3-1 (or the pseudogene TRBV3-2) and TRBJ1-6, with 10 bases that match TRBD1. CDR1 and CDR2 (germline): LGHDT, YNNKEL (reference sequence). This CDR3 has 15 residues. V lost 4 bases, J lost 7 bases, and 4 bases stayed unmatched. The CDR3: CASSPRTGGNSPLHF. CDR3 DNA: TGTGCCAGCAGCCCACGGACAGGGGGGAATTCACCCCTCCACTTT.

The CDR3 protein is CASSQEAAGDYGYTF. The CDR3 DNA reads as TGTGCCAGCAGCCAAGAAGCGGCGGGGGACTATGGCTACACCTTC. The rearrangement uses TRBV3-1 (or the pseudogene TRBV3-2) and TRBJ1-2; D may be TRBD1 (5 bases). CDR1 is LGHDT, CDR2 YNNKEL, per germline (reference sequence). The CDR3 runs 15 residues. V was pared by 0 bases and J by 3 bases, with 11 bases between.

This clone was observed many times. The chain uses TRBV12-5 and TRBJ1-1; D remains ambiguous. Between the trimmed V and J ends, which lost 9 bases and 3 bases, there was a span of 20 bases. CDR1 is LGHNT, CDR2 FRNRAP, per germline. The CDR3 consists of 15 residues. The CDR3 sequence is CASGPMRTGDTEAFF. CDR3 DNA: TGTGCTAGCGGCCCAATGAGGACCGGGGACACTGAAGCTTTCTTT.

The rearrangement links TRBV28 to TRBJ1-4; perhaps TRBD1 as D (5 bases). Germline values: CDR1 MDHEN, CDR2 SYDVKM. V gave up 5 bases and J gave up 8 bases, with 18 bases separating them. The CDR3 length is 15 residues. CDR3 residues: CASSKTGRGNEKLFF. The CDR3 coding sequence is TGTGCCAGCAGTAAGACCGGGAGGGGTAACGAAAAACTGTTTTTT.

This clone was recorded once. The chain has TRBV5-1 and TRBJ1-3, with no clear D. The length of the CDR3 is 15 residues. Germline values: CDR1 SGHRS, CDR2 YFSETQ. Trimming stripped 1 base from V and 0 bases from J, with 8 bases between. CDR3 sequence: CASSLFSFSGNTIYF. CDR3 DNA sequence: TGCGCCAGCAGCTTGTTTAGCTTCTCTGGAAACACCATATATTTT.

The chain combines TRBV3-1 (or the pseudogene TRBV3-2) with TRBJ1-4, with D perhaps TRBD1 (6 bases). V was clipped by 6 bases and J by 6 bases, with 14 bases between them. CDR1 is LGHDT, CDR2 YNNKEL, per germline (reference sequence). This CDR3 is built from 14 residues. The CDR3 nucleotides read TGTGCCAGCAGTCACAGGGAATGGGATGAAAAACTGTTTTTT. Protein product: CASSHREWDEKLFF.

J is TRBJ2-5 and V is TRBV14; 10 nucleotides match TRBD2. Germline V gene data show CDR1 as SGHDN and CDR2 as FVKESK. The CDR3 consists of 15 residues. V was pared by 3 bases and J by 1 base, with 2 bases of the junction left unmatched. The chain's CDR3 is CASSHTSGVQETQYF. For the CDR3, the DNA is TGTGCCAGCAGCCATACTAGCGGGGTCCAAGAGACCCAGTACTTC. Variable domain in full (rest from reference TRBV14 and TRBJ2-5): EAGVTQFPSHSVIEKGQTVTLRCDPISGHDNLYWYRRVMGKEIKFLLHFVKESKQDESGMPNNRFLAERTGGTYSTLKVQPAELEDSGVYFCASSHTSGVQETQYFGPGTRLLVL.

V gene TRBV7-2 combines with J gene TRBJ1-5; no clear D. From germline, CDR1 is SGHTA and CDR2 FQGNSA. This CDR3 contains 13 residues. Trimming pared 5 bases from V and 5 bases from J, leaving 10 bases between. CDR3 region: CASSPARYQPQHF. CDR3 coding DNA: TGTGCCAGCAGCCCCGCACGGTATCAGCCCCAGCATTTT.